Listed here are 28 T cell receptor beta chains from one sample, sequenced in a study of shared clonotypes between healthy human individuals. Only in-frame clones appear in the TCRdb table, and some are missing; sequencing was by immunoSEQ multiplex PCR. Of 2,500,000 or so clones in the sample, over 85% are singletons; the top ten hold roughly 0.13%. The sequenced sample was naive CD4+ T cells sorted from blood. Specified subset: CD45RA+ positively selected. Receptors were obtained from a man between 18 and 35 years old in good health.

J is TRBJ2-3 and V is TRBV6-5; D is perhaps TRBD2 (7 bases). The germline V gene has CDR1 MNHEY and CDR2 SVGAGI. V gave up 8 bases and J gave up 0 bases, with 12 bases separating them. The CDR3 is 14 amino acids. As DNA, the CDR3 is TGTGCCAGCGGGAGGGGGATGAGCACAGATACGCAGTATTTT. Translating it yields CASGRGMSTDTQYF.

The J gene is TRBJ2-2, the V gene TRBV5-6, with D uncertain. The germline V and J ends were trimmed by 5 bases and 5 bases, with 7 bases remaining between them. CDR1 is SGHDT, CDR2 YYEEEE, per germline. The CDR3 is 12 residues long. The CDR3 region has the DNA TGTGCCAGCAGGGTCTCGACCGGGGAGCTGTTTTTT. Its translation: CASRVSTGELFF.

The CDR3 bases are TGCGCCAGCAGCTTGGACAGGGCGGGCAATGAGCAGTTCTTC. Its translation is CASSLDRAGNEQFF. The chain combines TRBV5-1 with TRBJ2-1, with a possible D match to TRBD1 (6 bases). The germline V and J ends were trimmed by 0 bases and 6 bases, with 10 bases remaining between them. There are 14 residues in the CDR3. Per germline, CDR1 SGHRS and CDR2 YFSETQ.

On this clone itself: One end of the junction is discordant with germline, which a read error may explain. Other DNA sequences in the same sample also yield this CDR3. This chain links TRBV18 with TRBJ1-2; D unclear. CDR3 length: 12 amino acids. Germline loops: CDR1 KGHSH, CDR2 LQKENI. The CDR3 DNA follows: TGTGCCAGCTCACCTGGCACCTATGGCTACACCTTT. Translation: CASSPGTYGYTF.

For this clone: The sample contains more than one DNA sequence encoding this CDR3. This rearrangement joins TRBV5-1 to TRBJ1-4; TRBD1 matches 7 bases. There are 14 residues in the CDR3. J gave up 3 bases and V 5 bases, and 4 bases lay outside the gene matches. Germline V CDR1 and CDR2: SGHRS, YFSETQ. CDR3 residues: CASSLQGSNEKLFF. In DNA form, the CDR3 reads TGCGCCAGCAGTTTACAGGGGTCTAATGAAAAACTGTTTTTT.

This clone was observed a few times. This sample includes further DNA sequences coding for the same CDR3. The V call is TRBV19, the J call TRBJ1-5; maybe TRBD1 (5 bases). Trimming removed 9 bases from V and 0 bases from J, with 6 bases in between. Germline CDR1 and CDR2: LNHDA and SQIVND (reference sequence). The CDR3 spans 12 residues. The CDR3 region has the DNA TGTGCCAGCAGGGATAGCAATCAGCCCCAGCATTTT. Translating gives CASRDSNQPQHF.

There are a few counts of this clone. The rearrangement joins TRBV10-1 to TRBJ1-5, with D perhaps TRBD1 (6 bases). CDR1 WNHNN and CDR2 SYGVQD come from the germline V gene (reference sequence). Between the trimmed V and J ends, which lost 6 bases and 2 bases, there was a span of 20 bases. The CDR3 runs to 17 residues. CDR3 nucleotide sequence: TGCGCCAGCAGAGATCCCCGACAGGCTTCGGGCAATCAGCCCCAGCATTTT. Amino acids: CASRDPRQASGNQPQHF.

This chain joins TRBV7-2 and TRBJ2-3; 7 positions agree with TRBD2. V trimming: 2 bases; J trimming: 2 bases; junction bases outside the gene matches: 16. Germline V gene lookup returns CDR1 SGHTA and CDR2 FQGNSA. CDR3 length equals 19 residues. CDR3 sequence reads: CASSLNGRIGTTFTDTQYF. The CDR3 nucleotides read TGTGCCAGCAGCTTAAACGGTAGGATAGGGACTACCTTCACAGATACGCAGTATTTT.

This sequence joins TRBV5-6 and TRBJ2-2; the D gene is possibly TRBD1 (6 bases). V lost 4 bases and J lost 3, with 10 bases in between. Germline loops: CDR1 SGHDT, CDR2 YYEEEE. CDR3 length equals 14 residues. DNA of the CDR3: TGTGCCAGCAGCAAGGGACAATACACCGGGGAGCTGTTTTTT. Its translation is CASSKGQYTGELFF.

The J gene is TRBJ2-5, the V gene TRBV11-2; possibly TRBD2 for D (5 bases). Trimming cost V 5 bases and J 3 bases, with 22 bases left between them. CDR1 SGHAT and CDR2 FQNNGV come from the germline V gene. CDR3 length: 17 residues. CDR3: CASSQTGWREDEETQYF. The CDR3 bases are TGTGCCAGCAGCCAAACGGGGTGGCGAGAAGACGAAGAGACCCAGTACTTC.

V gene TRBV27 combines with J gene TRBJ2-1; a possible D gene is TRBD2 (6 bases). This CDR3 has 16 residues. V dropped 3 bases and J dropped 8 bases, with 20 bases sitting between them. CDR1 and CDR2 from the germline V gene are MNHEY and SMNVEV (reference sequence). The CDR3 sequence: CASSLEGLASLHEQFF. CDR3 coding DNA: TGTGCCAGCAGTTTGGAGGGGCTTGCGTCCTTACATGAGCAGTTCTTC.

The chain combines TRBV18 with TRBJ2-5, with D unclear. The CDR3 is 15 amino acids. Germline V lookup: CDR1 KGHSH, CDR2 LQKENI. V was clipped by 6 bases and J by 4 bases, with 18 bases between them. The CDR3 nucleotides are TGTGCCAGCTCTCCTATAGCCAACCTGGGAGAGACCCAGTACTTC. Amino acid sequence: CASSPIANLGETQYF.

The CDR3 DNA follows: TGTGCCATCTTAGATCCAGGGTCCGAGCAGTACTTC. Translation gives CAILDPGSEQYF. The chain couples TRBV10-3 to TRBJ2-7, with a possible D match to TRBD1 (5 bases). The CDR3 covers 12 residues. Trimming took off 8 bases at V and 6 bases at J, with 14 bases between the two ends. Germline values: CDR1 ENHRY, CDR2 SYGVKD.

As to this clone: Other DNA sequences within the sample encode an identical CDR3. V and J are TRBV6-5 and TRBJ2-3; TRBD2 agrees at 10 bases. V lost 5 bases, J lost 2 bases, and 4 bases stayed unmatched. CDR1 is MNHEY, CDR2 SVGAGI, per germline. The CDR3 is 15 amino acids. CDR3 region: CASSPLAGITDTQYF. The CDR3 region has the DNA TGTGCCAGCAGTCCACTAGCGGGGATCACAGATACGCAGTATTTT.

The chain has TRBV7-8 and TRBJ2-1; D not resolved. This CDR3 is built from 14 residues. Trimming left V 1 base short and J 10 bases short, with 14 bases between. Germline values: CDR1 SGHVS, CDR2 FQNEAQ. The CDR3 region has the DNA TGTGCCAGCAGCTTAGGAGACTCACGGCCGGAGCAGTTCTTC. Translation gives CASSLGDSRPEQFF.

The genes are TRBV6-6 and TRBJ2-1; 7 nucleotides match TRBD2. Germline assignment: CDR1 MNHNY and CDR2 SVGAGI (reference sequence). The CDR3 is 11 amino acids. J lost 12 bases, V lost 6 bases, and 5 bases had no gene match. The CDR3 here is CASSSGTTQFF. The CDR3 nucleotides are TGTGCCAGCAGCTCCGGGACTACGCAGTTCTTC.

CDR3 bases: TGTGCCAGCAGTGCCCACGACATACCAGGCCAGCCCCAGCATTTT. Its translation: CASSAHDIPGQPQHF. This rearrangement joins TRBV2 to TRBJ1-5; D call uncertain. Germline V gene sequence: CDR1 SNHLY, CDR2 FYNNEI. This CDR3 contains 15 residues. Trimming stripped 4 bases from V and 7 bases from J, with 17 bases between.

CDR3 region: CATQLDRGVILAGANVLTF. For the CDR3, the DNA is TGTGCCACACAGCTTGACAGGGGGGTTATTCTGGCCGGGGCCAACGTCCTGACTTTC. This chain joins TRBV2 and TRBJ2-6, with 9 bases that match TRBD1. J lost 4 bases, V lost 10 bases, and 20 bases had no gene match. This CDR3 is built from 19 residues. Germline V gives CDR1 SNHLY, CDR2 FYNNEI.

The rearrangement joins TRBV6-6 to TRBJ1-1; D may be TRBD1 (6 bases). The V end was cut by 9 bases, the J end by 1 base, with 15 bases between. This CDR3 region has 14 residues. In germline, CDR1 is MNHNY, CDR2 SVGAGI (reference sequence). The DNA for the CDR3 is TGTGCCAGTCAGTCAGGGGCCAGGAACACTGAAGCTTTCTTT. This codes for CASQSGARNTEAFF.

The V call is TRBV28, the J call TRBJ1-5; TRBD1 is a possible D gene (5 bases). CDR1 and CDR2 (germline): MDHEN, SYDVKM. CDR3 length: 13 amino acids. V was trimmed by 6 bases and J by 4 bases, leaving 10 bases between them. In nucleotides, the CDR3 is TGTGCCAGCAGCTCAGGGAATAATCAGCCCCAGCATTTT. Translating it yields CASSSGNNQPQHF.

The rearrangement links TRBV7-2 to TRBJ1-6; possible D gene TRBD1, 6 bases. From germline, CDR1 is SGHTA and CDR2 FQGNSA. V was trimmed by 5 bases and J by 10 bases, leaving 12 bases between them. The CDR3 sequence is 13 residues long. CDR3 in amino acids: CASSTTGGSPLHF. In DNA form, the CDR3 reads TGTGCCAGCAGCACGACAGGCGGATCACCCCTCCACTTT. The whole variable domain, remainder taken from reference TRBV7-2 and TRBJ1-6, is GAGVSQSPSNKVTEKGKDVELRCDPISGHTALYWYRQSLGQGLEFLIYFQGNSAPDKSGLPSDRFSAERTGGSVSTLTIQRTQQEDSAVYLCASSTTGGSPLHFGNGTRLTVT.

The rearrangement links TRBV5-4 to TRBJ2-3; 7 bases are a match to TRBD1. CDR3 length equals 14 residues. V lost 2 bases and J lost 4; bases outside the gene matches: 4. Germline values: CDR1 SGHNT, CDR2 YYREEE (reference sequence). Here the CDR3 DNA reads TGTGCCAGCAGCTTCTCAACAGGGGCAGATACGCAGTATTTT. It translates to CASSFSTGADTQYF.

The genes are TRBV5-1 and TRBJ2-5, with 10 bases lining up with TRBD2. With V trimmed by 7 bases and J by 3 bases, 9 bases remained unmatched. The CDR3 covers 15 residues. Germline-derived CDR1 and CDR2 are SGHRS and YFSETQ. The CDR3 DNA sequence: TGCGCCAGCGGGCTAGCGGGGGATAGGAAAGAGACCCAGTACTTC. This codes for CASGLAGDRKETQYF.

The CDR3 loop is CASSLDPAGTYEQYF. CDR3 DNA sequence: TGTGCCAGCAGCTTAGACCCAGCGGGGACCTACGAGCAGTACTTC. The chain uses TRBV7-8 and TRBJ2-7; 7 bases align to TRBD2. V lost 1 base to trimming and J lost 2 bases; unmatched junction nucleotides: 5. The V gene's germline CDR1 is SGHVS and CDR2 FQNEAQ. This CDR3 contains 15 residues.

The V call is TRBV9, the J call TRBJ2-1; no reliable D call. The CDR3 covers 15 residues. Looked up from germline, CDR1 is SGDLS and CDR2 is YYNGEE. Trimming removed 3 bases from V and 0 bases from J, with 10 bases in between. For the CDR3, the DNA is TGTGCCAGCAGCGCCGACACCAGCTCCTACAATGAGCAGTTCTTC. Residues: CASSADTSSYNEQFF. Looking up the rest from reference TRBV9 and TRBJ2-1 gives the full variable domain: DSGVTQTPKHLITATGQRVTLRCSPRSGDLSVYWYQQSLDQGLQFLIQYYNGEERAKGNILERFSAQQFPDLHSELNLSSLELGDSALYFCASSADTSSYNEQFFGPGTRLTVL.

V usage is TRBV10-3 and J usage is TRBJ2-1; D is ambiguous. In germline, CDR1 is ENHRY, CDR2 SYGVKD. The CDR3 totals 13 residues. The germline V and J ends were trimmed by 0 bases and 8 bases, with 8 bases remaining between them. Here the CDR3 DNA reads TGTGCCATCAGTGAGTCCGGCATGGATGAGCAGTTCTTC. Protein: CAISESGMDEQFF.

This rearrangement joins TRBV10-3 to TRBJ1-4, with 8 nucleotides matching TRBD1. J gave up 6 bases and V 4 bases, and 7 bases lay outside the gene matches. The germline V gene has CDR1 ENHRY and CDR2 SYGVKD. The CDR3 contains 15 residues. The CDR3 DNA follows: TGTGCCATCAGTGCGGTGGCAGGGGGCGATGAAAAACTGTTTTTT. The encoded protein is CAISAVAGGDEKLFF.

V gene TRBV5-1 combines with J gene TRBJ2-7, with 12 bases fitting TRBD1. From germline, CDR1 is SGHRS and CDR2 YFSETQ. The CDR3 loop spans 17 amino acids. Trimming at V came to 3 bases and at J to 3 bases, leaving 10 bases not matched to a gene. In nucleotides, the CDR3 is TGCGCCAGCAGCTCCCTACCGGGACAGGGGGCCTTCTACGAGCAGTACTTC. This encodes CASSSLPGQGAFYEQYF.